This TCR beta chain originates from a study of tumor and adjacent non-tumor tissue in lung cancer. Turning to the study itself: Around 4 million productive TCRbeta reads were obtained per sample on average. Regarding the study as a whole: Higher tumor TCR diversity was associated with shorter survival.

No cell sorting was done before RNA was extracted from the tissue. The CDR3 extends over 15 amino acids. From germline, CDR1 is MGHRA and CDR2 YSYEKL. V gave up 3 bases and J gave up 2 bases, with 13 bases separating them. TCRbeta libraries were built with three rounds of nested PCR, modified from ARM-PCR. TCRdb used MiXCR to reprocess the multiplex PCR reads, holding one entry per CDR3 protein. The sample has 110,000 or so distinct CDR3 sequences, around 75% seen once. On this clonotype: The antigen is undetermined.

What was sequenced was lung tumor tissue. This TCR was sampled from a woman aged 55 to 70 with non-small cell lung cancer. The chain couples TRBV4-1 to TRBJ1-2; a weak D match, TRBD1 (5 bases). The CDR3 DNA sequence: TGCGCCAGCAGCCAGACCGGGGCAGAGAACTATGGCTACACCTTC. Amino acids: CASSQTGAENYGYTF.